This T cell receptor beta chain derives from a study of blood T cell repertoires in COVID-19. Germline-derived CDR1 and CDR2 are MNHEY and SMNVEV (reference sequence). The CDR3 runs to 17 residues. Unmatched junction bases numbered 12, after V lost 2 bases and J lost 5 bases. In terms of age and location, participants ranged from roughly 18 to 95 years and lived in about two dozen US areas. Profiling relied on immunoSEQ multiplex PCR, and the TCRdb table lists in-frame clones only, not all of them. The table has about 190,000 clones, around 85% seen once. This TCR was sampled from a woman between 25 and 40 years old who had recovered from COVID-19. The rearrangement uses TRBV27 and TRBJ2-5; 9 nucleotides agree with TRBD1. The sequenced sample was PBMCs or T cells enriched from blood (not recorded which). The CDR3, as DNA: TGTGCCAGCAGTTTAAGGGTCCGGACAGGGGCGGGGGAGACCCAGTACTTC. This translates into CASSLRVRTGAGETQYF.